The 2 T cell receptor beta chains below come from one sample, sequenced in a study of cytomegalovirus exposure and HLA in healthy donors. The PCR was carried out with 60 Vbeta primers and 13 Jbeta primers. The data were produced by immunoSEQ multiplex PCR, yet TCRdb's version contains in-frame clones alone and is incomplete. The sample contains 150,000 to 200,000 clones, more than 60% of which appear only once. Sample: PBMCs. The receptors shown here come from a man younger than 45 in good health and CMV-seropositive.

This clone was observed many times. The chain's CDR3 is CASSLEASGYGYTF. CDR3 nucleotide sequence: TGCGCCAGCAGCTTGGAGGCATCGGGCTATGGCTACACCTTC. The rearrangement links TRBV5-1 to TRBJ1-2; D unclear. The CDR3 contains 14 residues. The germline CDR1 and CDR2 sequences are SGHRS and YFSETQ. V shed 0 bases and J shed 4 bases, with 10 bases lying between them. Variable domain in full (rest from reference TRBV5-1 and TRBJ1-2): KAGVTQTPRYLIKTRGQQVTLSCSPISGHRSVSWYQQTPGQGLQFLFEYFSETQRNKGNFPGRFSGRQFSNSRSEMNVSTLELGDSALYLCASSLEASGYGYTFGSGTRLTVV.

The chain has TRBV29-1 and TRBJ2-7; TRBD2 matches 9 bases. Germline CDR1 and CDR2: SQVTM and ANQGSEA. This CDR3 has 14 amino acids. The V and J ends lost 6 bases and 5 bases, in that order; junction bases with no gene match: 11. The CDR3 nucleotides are TGCAGCGTCGCCGGGACTAGCTTTATCGACGAGCAGTACTTC. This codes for CSVAGTSFIDEQYF.